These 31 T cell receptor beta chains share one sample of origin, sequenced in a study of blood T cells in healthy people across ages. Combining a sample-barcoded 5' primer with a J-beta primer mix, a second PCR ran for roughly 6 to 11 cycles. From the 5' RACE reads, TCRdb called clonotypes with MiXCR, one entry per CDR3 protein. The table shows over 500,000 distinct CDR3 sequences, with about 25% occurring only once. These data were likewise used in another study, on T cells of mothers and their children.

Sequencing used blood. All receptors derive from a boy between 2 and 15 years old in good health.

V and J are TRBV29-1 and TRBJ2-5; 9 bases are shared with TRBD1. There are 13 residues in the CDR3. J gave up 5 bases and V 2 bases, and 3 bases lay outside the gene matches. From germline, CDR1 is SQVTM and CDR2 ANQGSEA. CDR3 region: CSVERQGGETQYF. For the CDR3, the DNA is TGCAGCGTTGAACGACAGGGGGGCGAGACCCAGTACTTC.

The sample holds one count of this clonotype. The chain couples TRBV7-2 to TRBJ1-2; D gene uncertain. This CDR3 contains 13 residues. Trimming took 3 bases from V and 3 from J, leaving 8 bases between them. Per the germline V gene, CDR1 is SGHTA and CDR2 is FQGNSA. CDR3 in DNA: TGTGCCAGCAGCTTGGAGGTTGACTATGGCTACACCTTC. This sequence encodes CASSLEVDYGYTF.

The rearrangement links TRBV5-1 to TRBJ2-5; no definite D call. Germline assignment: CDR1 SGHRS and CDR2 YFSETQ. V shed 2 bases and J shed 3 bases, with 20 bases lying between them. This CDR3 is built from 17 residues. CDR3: CASSLSRASIGKETQYF. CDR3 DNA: TGCGCCAGCAGCTTATCCCGGGCCTCAATAGGGAAAGAGACCCAGTACTTC.

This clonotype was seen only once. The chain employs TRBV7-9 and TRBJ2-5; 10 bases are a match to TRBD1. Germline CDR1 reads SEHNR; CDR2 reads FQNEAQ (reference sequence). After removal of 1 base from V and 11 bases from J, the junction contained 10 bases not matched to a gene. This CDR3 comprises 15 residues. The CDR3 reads CASSLVLRTGGEQYF. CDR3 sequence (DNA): TGTGCCAGCAGCTTAGTGCTAAGGACAGGGGGGGAGCAGTACTTC. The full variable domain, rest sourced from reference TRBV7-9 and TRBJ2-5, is DTGVSQNPRHKITKRGQNVTFRCDPISEHNRLYWYRQTLGQGPEFLTYFQNEAQLEKSRLLSDRFSAERPKGSFSTLEIQRTEQGDSAMYLCASSLVLRTGGEQYFGPGTRLLVL.

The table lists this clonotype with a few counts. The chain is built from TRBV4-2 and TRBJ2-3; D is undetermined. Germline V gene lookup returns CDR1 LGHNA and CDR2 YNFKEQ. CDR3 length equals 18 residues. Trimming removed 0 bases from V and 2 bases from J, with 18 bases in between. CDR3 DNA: TGTGCCAGCAGCCAAGAAGGTGGTCTCACTCGATTCACAGATACGCAGTATTTT. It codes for CASSQEGGLTRFTDTQYF.

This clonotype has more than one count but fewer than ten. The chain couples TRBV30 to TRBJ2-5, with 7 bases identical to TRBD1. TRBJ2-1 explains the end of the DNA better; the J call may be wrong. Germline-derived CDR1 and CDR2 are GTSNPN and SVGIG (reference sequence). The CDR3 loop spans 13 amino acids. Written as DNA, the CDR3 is TGTGCCTGGAGTGTAGGGGAGAGGACAGGGCAGTTCTTC. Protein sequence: CAWSVGERTGQFF.

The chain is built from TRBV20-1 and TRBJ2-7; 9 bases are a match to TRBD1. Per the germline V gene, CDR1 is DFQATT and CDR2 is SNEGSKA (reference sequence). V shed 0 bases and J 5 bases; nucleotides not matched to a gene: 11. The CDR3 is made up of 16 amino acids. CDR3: CSARDLDRDRDHEQYF. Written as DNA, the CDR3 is TGCAGTGCTAGAGATCTCGACCGGGACAGGGACCACGAGCAGTACTTC.

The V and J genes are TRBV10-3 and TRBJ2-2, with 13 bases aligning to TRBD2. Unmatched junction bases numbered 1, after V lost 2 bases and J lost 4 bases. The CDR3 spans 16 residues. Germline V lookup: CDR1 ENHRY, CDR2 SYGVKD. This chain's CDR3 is CAISERLAGGTGELFF. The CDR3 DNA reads TGTGCCATCAGTGAGAGACTAGCGGGGGGCACCGGGGAGCTGTTTTTT.

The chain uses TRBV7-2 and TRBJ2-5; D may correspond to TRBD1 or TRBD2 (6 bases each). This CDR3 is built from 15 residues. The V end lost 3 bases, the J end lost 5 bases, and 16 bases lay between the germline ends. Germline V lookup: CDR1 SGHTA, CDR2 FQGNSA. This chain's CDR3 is CASSFLGGPHETQYF. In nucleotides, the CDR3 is TGTGCCAGCAGCTTTCTTGGGGGGCCTCATGAGACCCAGTACTTC.

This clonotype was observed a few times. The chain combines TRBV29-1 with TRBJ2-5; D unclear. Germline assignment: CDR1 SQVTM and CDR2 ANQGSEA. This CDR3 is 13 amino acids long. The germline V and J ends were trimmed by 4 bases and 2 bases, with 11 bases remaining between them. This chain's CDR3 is CSVGYGGQETQYF. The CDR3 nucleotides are TGCAGCGTTGGATATGGCGGACAAGAGACCCAGTACTTC.

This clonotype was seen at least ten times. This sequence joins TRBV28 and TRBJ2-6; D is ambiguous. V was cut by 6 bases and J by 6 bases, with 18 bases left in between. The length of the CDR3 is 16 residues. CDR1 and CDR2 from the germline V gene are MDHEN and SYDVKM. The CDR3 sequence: CASSLPRSYEANVLTF. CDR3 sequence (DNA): TGTGCCAGCAGCCTCCCGAGGTCCTACGAGGCCAACGTCCTGACTTTC.

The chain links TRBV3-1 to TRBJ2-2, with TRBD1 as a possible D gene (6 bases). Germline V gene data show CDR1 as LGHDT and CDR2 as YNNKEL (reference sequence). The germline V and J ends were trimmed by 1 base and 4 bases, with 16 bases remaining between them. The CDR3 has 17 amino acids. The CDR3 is CASSQVQKRGSTGELFF. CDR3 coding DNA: TGTGCCAGCAGCCAAGTGCAAAAGAGGGGGAGCACCGGGGAGCTGTTTTTT.

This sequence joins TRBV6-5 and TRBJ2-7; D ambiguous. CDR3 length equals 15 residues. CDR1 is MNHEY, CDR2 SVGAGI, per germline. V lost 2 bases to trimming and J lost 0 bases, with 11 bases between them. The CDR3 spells CASSYRLRSSYEQYF. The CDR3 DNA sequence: TGTGCCAGCAGTTACCGACTGAGGAGCTCCTACGAGCAGTACTTC.

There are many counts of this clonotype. The CDR3 spells CASSPSGANVLTF. For the CDR3, the DNA is TGTGCCAGCAGCCCCTCTGGGGCCAACGTCCTGACTTTC. V and J are TRBV7-9 and TRBJ2-6; D not resolved. This CDR3 contains 13 residues. Trimming shortened V by 5 bases and J by 0 bases, and 2 bases separated the two germline ends. Germline CDR1 is SEHNR and CDR2 is FQNEAQ (reference sequence).

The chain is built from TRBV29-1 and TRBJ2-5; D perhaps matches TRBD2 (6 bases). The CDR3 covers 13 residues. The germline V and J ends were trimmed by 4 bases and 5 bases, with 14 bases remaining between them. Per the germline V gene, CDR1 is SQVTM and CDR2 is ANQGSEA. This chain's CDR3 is CSVVGSGGETQYF. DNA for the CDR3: TGCAGCGTTGTTGGAAGTGGGGGGGAGACCCAGTACTTC.

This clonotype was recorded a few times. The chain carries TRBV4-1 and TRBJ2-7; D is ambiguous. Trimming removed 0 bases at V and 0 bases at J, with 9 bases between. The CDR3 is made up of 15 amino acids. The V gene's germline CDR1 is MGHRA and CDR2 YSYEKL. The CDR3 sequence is CASSQEDRSSYEQYF. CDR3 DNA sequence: TGCGCCAGCAGCCAAGAGGACCGGAGCTCCTACGAGCAGTACTTC.

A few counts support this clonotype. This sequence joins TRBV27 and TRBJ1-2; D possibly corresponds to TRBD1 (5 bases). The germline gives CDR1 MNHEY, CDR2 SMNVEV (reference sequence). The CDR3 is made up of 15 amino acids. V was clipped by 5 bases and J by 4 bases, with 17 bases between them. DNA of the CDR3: TGTGCCAGCAGTCTCGTGGCGGGGACGGGCTATGGCTACACCTTC. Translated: CASSLVAGTGYGYTF.

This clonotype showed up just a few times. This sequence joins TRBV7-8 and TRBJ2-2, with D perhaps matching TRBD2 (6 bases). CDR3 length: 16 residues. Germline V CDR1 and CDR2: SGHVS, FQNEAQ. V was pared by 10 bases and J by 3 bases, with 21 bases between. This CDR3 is CATTESVIADTGELFF. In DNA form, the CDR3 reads TGTGCCACCACCGAGTCGGTAATAGCGGACACCGGGGAGCTGTTTTTT.

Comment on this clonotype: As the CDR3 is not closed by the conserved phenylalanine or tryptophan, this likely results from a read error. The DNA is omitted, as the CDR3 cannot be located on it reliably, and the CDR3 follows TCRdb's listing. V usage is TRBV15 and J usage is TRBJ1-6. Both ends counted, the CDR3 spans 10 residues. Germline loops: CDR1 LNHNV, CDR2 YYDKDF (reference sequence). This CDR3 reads CATSSKSRHD.

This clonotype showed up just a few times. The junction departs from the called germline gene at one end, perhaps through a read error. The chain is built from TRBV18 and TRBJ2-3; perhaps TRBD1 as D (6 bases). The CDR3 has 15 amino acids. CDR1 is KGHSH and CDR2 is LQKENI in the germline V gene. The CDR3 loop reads CASSSYRERTGTQYF. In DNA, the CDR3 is TGTGCCAGCTCTTCCTACAGGGAGCGCACAGGTACGCAGTATTTT.

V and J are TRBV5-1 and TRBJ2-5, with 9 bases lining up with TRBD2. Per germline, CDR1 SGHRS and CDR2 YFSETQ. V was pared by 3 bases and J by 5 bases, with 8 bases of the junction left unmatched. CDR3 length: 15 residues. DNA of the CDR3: TGCGCCAGCAGCTCGGAGAGCGGGGGGATTGAGACCCAGTACTTC. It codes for CASSSESGGIETQYF. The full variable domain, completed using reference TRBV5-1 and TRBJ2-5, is KAGVTQTPRYLIKTRGQQVTLSCSPISGHRSVSWYQQTPGQGLQFLFEYFSETQRNKGNFPGRFSGRQFSNSRSEMNVSTLELGDSALYLCASSSESGGIETQYFGPGTRLLVL.

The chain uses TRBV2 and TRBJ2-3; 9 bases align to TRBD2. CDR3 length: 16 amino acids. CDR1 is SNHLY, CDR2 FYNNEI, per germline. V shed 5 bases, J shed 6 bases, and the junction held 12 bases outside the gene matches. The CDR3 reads CASSLGLAKLTDTQYF. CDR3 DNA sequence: TGTGCCAGCAGTTTGGGACTAGCCAAATTGACGGATACGCAGTATTTT.

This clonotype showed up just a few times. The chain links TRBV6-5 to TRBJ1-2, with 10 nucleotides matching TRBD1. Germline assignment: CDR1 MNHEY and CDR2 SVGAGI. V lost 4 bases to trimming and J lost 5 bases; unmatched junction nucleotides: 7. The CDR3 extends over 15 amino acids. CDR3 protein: CASSSTGTGVYGYTF. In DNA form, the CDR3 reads TGTGCCAGCAGTTCAACCGGGACAGGGGTTTATGGCTACACCTTC.

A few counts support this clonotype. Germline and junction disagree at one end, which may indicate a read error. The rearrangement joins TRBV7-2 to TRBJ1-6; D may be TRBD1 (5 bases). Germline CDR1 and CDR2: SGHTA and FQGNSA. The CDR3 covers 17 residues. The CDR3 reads CASSLERITGFGSPLHF. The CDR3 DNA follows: TGTGCCAGCAGTTTAGAACGAATAACAGGTTTTGGATCACCCCTCCACTTT.

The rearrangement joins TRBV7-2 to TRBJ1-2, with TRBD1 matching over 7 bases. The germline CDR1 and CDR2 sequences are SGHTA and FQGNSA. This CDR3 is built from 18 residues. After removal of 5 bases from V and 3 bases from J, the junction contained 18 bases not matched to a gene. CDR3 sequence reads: CASSGGRVDRKFYYGYTF. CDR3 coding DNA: TGTGCCAGCAGCGGAGGGCGGGTGGACAGGAAGTTTTACTATGGCTACACCTTC.

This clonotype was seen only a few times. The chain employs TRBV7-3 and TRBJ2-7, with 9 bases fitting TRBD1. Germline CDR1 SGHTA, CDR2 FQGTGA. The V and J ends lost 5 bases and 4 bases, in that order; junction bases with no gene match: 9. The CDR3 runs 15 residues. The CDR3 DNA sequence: TGTGCCAGCAGCCAATATTCCGGGACAGGGTACGAGCAGTACTTC. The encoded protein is CASSQYSGTGYEQYF.

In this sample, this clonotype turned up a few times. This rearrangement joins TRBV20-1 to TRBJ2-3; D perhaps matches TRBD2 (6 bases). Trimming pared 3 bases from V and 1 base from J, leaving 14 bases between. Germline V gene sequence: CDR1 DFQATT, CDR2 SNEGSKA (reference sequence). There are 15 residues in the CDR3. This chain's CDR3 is CSASRLAEGTDTQYF. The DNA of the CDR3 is TGCAGTGCTAGTAGGTTAGCGGAGGGCACAGATACGCAGTATTTT.

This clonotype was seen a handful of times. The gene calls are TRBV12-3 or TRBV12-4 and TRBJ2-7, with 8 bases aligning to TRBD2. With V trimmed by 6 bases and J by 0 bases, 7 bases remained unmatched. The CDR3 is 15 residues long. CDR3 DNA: TGTGCCAGCAGCAGGACTAGCCGATCCTCCTACGAGCAGTACTTC. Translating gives CASSRTSRSSYEQYF.

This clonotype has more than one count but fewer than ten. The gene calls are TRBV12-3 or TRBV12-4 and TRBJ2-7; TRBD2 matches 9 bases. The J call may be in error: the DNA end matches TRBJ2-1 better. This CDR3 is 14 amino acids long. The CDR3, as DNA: TGTGCCAGCAGTAATAGCGGGAGCTACAATGAGCAGTTCTTC. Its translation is CASSNSGSYNEQFF.

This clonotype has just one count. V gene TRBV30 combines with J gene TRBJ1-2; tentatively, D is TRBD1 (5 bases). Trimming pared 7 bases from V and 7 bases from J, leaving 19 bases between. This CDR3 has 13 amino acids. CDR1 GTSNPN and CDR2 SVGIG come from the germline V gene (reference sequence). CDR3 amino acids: CAFSEGLGTGYTF. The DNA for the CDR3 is TGTGCCTTCTCTGAGGGGTTGGGGACTGGCTACACCTTC. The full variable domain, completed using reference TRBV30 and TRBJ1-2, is SQTIHQWPATLVQPVGSPLSLECTVEGTSNPNLYWYRQAAGRGLQLLFYSVGIGQISSEVPQNLSASRPQDRQFILSSKKLLLSDSGFYLCAFSEGLGTGYTFGSGTRLTVV.

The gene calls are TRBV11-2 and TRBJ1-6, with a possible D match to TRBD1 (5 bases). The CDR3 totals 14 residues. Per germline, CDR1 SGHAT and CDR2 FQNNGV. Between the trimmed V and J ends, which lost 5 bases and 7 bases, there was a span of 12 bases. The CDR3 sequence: CASSPGGENSPLHF. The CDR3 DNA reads TGTGCCAGCAGCCCAGGAGGGGAAAATTCACCCCTCCACTTT.